Below, 27 T cell receptor beta chains from the same sample are listed, as sequenced in a study of OX40 agonist ivuxolimab in advanced cancers. Data came from immunoSEQ multiplex PCR; TCRdb stores just in-frame clones and leaves some out. The sample has some 39,000 clones; more than 60% are singletons. The material was CD4+ or CD8+ T cells sorted from blood, obtained in a trial of the OX40 agonist ivuxolimab. These receptors were obtained from an adult with an advanced solid tumor such as melanoma, head and neck, liver or kidney cancer.

This sequence joins TRBV12-5 and TRBJ1-5, with 7 positions matching TRBD1. Germline V gene lookup returns CDR1 LGHNT and CDR2 FRNRAP. The CDR3 extends over 14 amino acids. Trimming took 7 bases from V and 4 from J; bases not matched to a gene: 7. This CDR3 reads CASALDRLNQPQHF. The CDR3 DNA follows: TGTGCTAGTGCCCTGGACAGGCTAAATCAGCCCCAGCATTTT.

This chain links TRBV5-1 with TRBJ2-3, with 11 bases fitting TRBD1. The junction had 7 bases not matched to a gene; V was cut back by 4 bases and J by 3 bases. The germline CDR1 and CDR2 sequences are SGHRS and YFSETQ. The CDR3 contains 16 residues. In nucleotides, the CDR3 is TGCGCCAGCAGCCCGGGGACAGGGGGACGGACAGATACGCAGTATTTT. Its protein product is CASSPGTGGRTDTQYF.

The CDR3 region has the DNA TGCGCCAGCAGCTCCCTCGGTGGGGGGCTTAACACTGAAGCTTTCTTT. It encodes CASSSLGGGLNTEAFF. The rearrangement uses TRBV5-1 and TRBJ1-1; D is perhaps TRBD1 (6 bases). In germline, CDR1 is SGHRS, CDR2 YFSETQ. V dropped 3 bases and J dropped 2 bases, with 17 bases sitting between them. The CDR3 runs 16 residues.

The rearrangement uses TRBV13 and TRBJ2-2; 8 nucleotides line up with TRBD1. This CDR3 comprises 17 residues. Germline V CDR1 and CDR2: PRHDT, FYEKMQ (reference sequence). Germline trimming cut 2 bases from V and 3 bases from J; bases unmatched to any gene: 8. CDR3 DNA: TGTGCCAGCAGCTTACCCCACAGGGGGTTAGACACCGGGGAGCTGTTTTTT. This gives the protein CASSLPHRGLDTGELFF.

This clone appeared a few times. The rearrangement uses TRBV11-2 and TRBJ1-2, with D unresolved. This CDR3 is built from 12 residues. CDR1 and CDR2 (germline): SGHAT, FQNNGV. V lost 1 base and J 2 bases, leaving 2 bases between the germline ends. DNA of the CDR3: TGTGCCAGCAGCTTAGGGAACTATGGCTACACCTTC. Translating gives CASSLGNYGYTF.

This chain connects TRBV19 to TRBJ1-4; 10 bases are a match to TRBD1. Germline CDR1 LNHDA, CDR2 SQIVND (reference sequence). CDR3 length: 13 residues. Unmatched junction bases numbered 4, after V lost 10 bases and J lost 5 bases. CDR3 residues: CATRGQGNEKLFF. As DNA, the CDR3 is TGTGCCACGCGGGGACAGGGGAATGAAAAACTGTTTTTT.

This rearrangement joins TRBV11-2 to TRBJ2-6; unclear D gene. The CDR3 sequence is 14 residues long. CDR1 is SGHAT, CDR2 FQNNGV, per germline. Trimming removed 6 bases from V and 3 bases from J, with 9 bases in between. CDR3 sequence (DNA): TGTGCCAGCAGTTCTAATCGTGGGGCCAACGTCCTGACTTTC. This translates into CASSSNRGANVLTF.

There are a few counts of this clone. In DNA form, the CDR3 reads TGCGCCAGCAGCCAAGCTCAGAGGAACACTGAAGCTTTCTTT. Translated: CASSQAQRNTEAFF. The V gene is TRBV4-1, the J gene TRBJ1-1; D not certain. The CDR3 extends over 14 amino acids. Germline V gene data show CDR1 as MGHRA and CDR2 as YSYEKL. Trimming pared 1 base from V and 1 base from J, leaving 7 bases between.

This clone was seen a handful of times. The chain links TRBV5-4 to TRBJ1-1; D remains ambiguous. From germline, CDR1 is SGHNT and CDR2 YYREEE (reference sequence). The CDR3 extends over 14 amino acids. Trimming removed 0 bases at V and 1 base at J, with 7 bases between. The CDR3 reads CASSLGHPNTEAFF. The CDR3 DNA reads TGTGCCAGCAGCTTGGGACACCCGAACACTGAAGCTTTCTTT. Supplemented by reference TRBV5-4 and TRBJ1-1, the full variable domain reads ETGVTQSPTHLIKTRGQQVTLRCSSQSGHNTVSWYQQALGQGPQFIFQYYREEENGRGNFPPRFSGLQFPNYSSELNVNALELDDSALYLCASSLGHPNTEAFFGQGTRLTVV.

The chain combines TRBV4-1 with TRBJ2-2, with D hard to call. With 0 bases removed from V and 4 bases from J, the gap between germline ends came to 15 bases. The germline V gene encodes CDR1 MGHRA and CDR2 YSYEKL. The CDR3 totals 17 residues. CDR3 DNA: TGCGCCAGCAGCCAAGAGCAACACGGCGGATTCACCGGGGAGCTGTTTTTT. This codes for CASSQEQHGGFTGELFF.

By its share, this clone is medium-sized (0.01 to 0.1%). CDR3 in DNA: TGTGCCATCAGTGAGACGGGAAGGCTTCGCGGGGTCTACGAGCAGTACTTC. Its translation: CAISETGRLRGVYEQYF. This chain uses TRBV10-3 with TRBJ2-7; a possible D gene is TRBD2 (6 bases). Germline assignment: CDR1 ENHRY and CDR2 SYGVKD. The V gene lost 2 bases and the J gene lost 3 bases, with 20 bases spanning the gap. The CDR3 has 17 amino acids.

V and J are TRBV2 and TRBJ2-7, with D perhaps being TRBD1 or TRBD2 (5 bases each). The CDR3 is made up of 14 amino acids. Germline CDR1 is SNHLY and CDR2 is FYNNEI. Trimming stripped 8 bases from V and 2 bases from J, with 16 bases between. In DNA, the CDR3 is TGTGCCAGCGCCTCGAGGGGAAGCGCCTACGAGCAGTACTTC. It encodes CASASRGSAYEQYF.

This chain connects TRBV9 to TRBJ1-6, with a tentative D call TRBD1 (5 bases). This CDR3 contains 16 residues. The V gene lost 4 bases and the J gene lost 7 bases, with 18 bases spanning the gap. From germline, CDR1 is SGDLS and CDR2 YYNGEE. CDR3 nucleotides: TGTGCCAGCAGCCAAGAGCCCGGGACCCTAAATTCACCCCTCCACTTT. Amino acids: CASSQEPGTLNSPLHF.

The chain combines TRBV18 with TRBJ1-5; 10 positions match TRBD1. The CDR3 runs 16 residues. Unmatched junction bases numbered 10, after V lost 3 bases and J lost 8 bases. Germline assignment: CDR1 KGHSH and CDR2 LQKENI. CDR3 amino acids: CASSPGSTGGAEPQHF. The CDR3 DNA reads as TGTGCCAGCTCACCGGGTTCGACAGGGGGCGCAGAGCCCCAGCATTTT.

This clone has a single count. This chain links TRBV7-3 with TRBJ1-5; perhaps TRBD1 as D (6 bases). This CDR3 comprises 16 residues. The V and J ends lost 2 bases and 7 bases respectively, with 18 bases between them. Germline V lookup: CDR1 SGHTA, CDR2 FQGTGA. CDR3 nucleotides: TGTGCCAGCAGCTTAGCGACGGGGGCGTATGGGCAGCCCCAGCATTTT. It yields the protein CASSLATGAYGQPQHF.

The chain combines TRBV10-3 with TRBJ2-5, with D uncertain. This CDR3 spans 15 amino acids. V dropped 10 bases and J dropped 6 bases, with 24 bases sitting between them. CDR1 and CDR2 from the germline V gene are ENHRY and SYGVKD. The chain's CDR3 is CASTSLQMTAQTQYF. CDR3 in DNA: TGTGCCAGCACCTCCCTTCAAATGACGGCCCAGACCCAGTACTTC.

V gene TRBV5-1 combines with J gene TRBJ2-4; D is possibly TRBD1 (5 bases). Germline lookup yields CDR1 SGHRS and CDR2 YFSETQ. The germline V and J ends were trimmed by 2 bases and 5 bases, with 11 bases remaining between them. The CDR3 contains 14 residues. The CDR3 spells CASSFRQGQNIQYF. Here the CDR3 DNA reads TGCGCCAGCAGCTTTCGGCAGGGCCAAAACATTCAGTACTTC. The variable domain in full, completed from reference TRBV5-1 and TRBJ2-4, reads KAGVTQTPRYLIKTRGQQVTLSCSPISGHRSVSWYQQTPGQGLQFLFEYFSETQRNKGNFPGRFSGRQFSNSRSEMNVSTLELGDSALYLCASSFRQGQNIQYFGAGTRLSVL.

The chain is built from TRBV7-9 and TRBJ1-2; 12 nucleotides match TRBD1. The junction had 5 bases not matched to a gene; V was cut back by 5 bases and J by 7 bases. The CDR3 covers 14 residues. CDR1 is SEHNR and CDR2 is FQNEAQ in the germline V gene (reference sequence). CDR3 in amino acids: CASSAEGQGAGYTF. The CDR3 nucleotides read TGTGCCAGCAGCGCCGAGGGACAGGGGGCTGGCTACACCTTC.

The chain is built from TRBV5-1 and TRBJ2-5; tentatively, D is TRBD2 (5 bases). Trimming removed 4 bases at V and 4 bases at J, with 17 bases between. The CDR3 is 15 residues long. CDR1 and CDR2 from the germline V gene are SGHRS and YFSETQ. The CDR3 DNA is TGCGCCAGCAGCCCAGGTGCGAGTCGGGGAGAGACCCAGTACTTC. Translated: CASSPGASRGETQYF. The full variable domain, in which reference TRBV5-1 and TRBJ2-5 provide the parts outside the CDR3, is KAGVTQTPRYLIKTRGQQVTLSCSPISGHRSVSWYQQTPGQGLQFLFEYFSETQRNKGNFPGRFSGRQFSNSRSEMNVSTLELGDSALYLCASSPGASRGETQYFGPGTRLLVL.

The gene calls are TRBV5-1 and TRBJ2-2, with TRBD1 as a possible D gene (6 bases). CDR1 is SGHRS and CDR2 is YFSETQ in the germline V gene. Deletions cut 4 bases from V and 3 bases from J, with 16 bases between. The CDR3 totals 16 residues. For the CDR3, the DNA is TGCGCCAGCAGCACGAAGGTCACAGGGTACACCGGGGAGCTGTTTTTT. Translating gives CASSTKVTGYTGELFF.

The chain is built from TRBV2 and TRBJ1-6; TRBD1 matches 8 bases. Losses at the gene ends were 4 bases for V and 6 bases for J; bases not matched to a gene: 5. CDR1 is SNHLY, CDR2 FYNNEI, per germline. The CDR3 runs 15 residues. The CDR3 loop reads CASSVRTGRNSPLHF. The CDR3, as DNA: TGTGCCAGCAGTGTGAGGACAGGGCGTAATTCACCCCTCCACTTT.

This clone was detected only a few times. The V call is TRBV9, the J call TRBJ1-6; TRBD1 matches 9 bases. Germline V gene sequence: CDR1 SGDLS, CDR2 YYNGEE. Unmatched junction bases numbered 6, after V lost 5 bases and J lost 6 bases. The CDR3 covers 15 residues. The chain's CDR3 is CASRPPGQGNSPLHF. The CDR3 DNA is TGTGCCAGCAGGCCCCCGGGACAGGGTAATTCACCCCTCCACTTT. Full variable domain (outside the CDR3, taken from reference TRBV9 and TRBJ1-6): DSGVTQTPKHLITATGQRVTLRCSPRSGDLSVYWYQQSLDQGLQFLIQYYNGEERAKGNILERFSAQQFPDLHSELNLSSLELGDSALYFCASRPPGQGNSPLHFGNGTRLTVT.

The V and J genes are TRBV2 and TRBJ2-2; TRBD1 aligns across 9 bases. In germline, CDR1 is SNHLY, CDR2 FYNNEI. The CDR3 is 16 residues long. V shed 6 bases, J shed 3 bases, and the junction held 8 bases outside the gene matches. CDR3 nucleotides: TGTGCCAGCAGATGGGACAGGGCGGTGGACACCGGGGAGCTGTTTTTT. This sequence encodes CASRWDRAVDTGELFF.

V and J are TRBV10-3 and TRBJ1-2, with D possibly matching TRBD1 (5 bases). The CDR3 length is 14 residues. V lost 4 bases and J lost 4, with 13 bases in between. Germline values: CDR1 ENHRY, CDR2 SYGVKD. In nucleotides, the CDR3 is TGTGCCATCAGTGGGGGACGCCGCCCCTATGGCTACACCTTC. Residues: CAISGGRRPYGYTF.

J is TRBJ2-7 and V is TRBV5-1; 11 bases are a match to TRBD2. The junction had 13 bases not matched to a gene; V was cut back by 3 bases and J by 8 bases. The CDR3 has 16 residues. The germline gives CDR1 SGHRS, CDR2 YFSETQ. This CDR3 reads CASSSDPLAGVTKQYF. The CDR3 nucleotides read TGCGCCAGCAGCTCAGACCCACTAGCGGGGGTTACGAAGCAGTACTTC.

The genes are TRBV18 and TRBJ1-6, with TRBD1 matching over 8 bases. CDR3 length: 14 amino acids. Losses at the gene ends were 1 base for V and 8 bases for J; bases not matched to a gene: 1. Germline assignment: CDR1 KGHSH and CDR2 LQKENI. The CDR3 sequence is CASSPQDRDSPLHF. For the CDR3, the DNA is TGTGCCAGCTCACCACAGGACAGGGATTCACCCCTCCACTTT.

V and J are TRBV5-3 and TRBJ1-6, with TRBD1 matching over 8 bases. TRBV5-3 is treated as an ORF (open reading frame) with a function not yet certain. The CDR3 spans 20 residues. The V gene end was trimmed by 0 bases and the J gene end by 5 bases; junction bases not matched to a gene: 16. CDR3 sequence reads: CARSLGVGTGDLVDNSPLHF. The CDR3 bases are TGTGCCAGAAGCTTGGGTGTCGGGACAGGTGATTTGGTTGATAATTCACCCCTCCACTTT.